The 10 T cell receptor beta chains in this list originate from one sample, sequenced in a study of blood T cell repertoires in COVID-19. Generated by immunoSEQ multiplex PCR, the TCRdb table keeps only in-frame clones and is missing some. Among some 97,000 clones listed, approximately 89% were seen once. Sample: peripheral blood. The receptors here all came from a man aged 50 to 60 with active COVID-19.

The chain couples TRBV3-1 (or the pseudogene TRBV3-2) to TRBJ2-5, with 9 bases that match TRBD2. V was clipped by 4 bases and J by 0 bases; unmatched bases: 6. The V gene's germline CDR1 is LGHDT and CDR2 YNNKEL (reference sequence). The CDR3 totals 16 residues. The CDR3 DNA is TGTGCCAGCAGCCCAGAGCGGGAGGTGTACCAAGAGACCCAGTACTTC. Its translation: CASSPEREVYQETQYF.

This chain joins TRBV5-6 and TRBJ2-7, with 7 bases identical to TRBD2. Germline V gene lookup returns CDR1 SGHDT and CDR2 YYEEEE. With 4 bases clipped from V and 6 bases from J, the junction kept 10 bases outside the gene matches. The CDR3 contains 14 residues. The DNA of the CDR3 is TGTGCCAGCAGCACACCAGGGAGGGTCGGCGAGCAGTACGTC. This sequence encodes CASSTPGRVGEQYV.

The chain joins TRBV2 to TRBJ1-6, with 8 bases fitting TRBD1. The CDR3 length is 14 residues. Losses at the gene ends were 8 bases for V and 7 bases for J; bases not matched to a gene: 7. The germline CDR1 and CDR2 sequences are SNHLY and FYNNEI. CDR3 sequence (DNA): TGTGCCAGCCTTAGACAGGGGAACAATTCACCCCTCCACTTT. Translated: CASLRQGNNSPLHF.

The chain recombines TRBV4-2 with TRBJ1-2; 8 bases match TRBD1. The germline CDR1 and CDR2 sequences are LGHNA and YNFKEQ. Unmatched junction bases numbered 5, after V lost 4 bases and J lost 4 bases. This CDR3 has 14 amino acids. CDR3 DNA: TGTGCCAGCAGCCCGGGACAGGCCCTCTATGGCTACACCTTC. The encoded protein is CASSPGQALYGYTF.

The chain joins TRBV7-8 to TRBJ2-2, with 9 bases matching TRBD2. The CDR3 has 17 residues. With 6 bases clipped from V and 1 base from J, the junction kept 9 bases outside the gene matches. CDR1 and CDR2 from the germline V gene are SGHVS and FQNEAQ. CDR3 DNA sequence: TGTGCCAGCAGTCCGCTTATGACTAGCGGGAACACCGGGGAGCTGTTTTTT. This sequence encodes CASSPLMTSGNTGELFF.

V and J are TRBV4-1 and TRBJ2-7; TRBD1 agrees at 9 bases. The germline V gene encodes CDR1 MGHRA and CDR2 YSYEKL. The CDR3 runs to 15 residues. Germline trimming cut 2 bases from V and 3 bases from J; bases unmatched to any gene: 5. The chain's CDR3 is CASSQQTGGNYEQYF. CDR3 coding DNA: TGCGCCAGCAGCCAACAGACAGGGGGGAACTACGAGCAGTACTTC.

There are a few counts of this clone. This chain links TRBV7-9 with TRBJ2-1; TRBD2 is a possible D gene (7 bases). Germline V gene lookup returns CDR1 SEHNR and CDR2 FQNEAQ (reference sequence). CDR3 length: 15 amino acids. V dropped 5 bases and J dropped 7 bases, with 18 bases sitting between them. The CDR3 DNA reads as TGTGCCAGCAGCACACGGGGGGCCGGGGGGAATGAGCAGTTCTTC. Translation: CASSTRGAGGNEQFF.

The chain combines TRBV4-2 with TRBJ1-5; unclear D gene. V lost 0 bases, J lost 4 bases, and 13 bases lay in between. CDR1 LGHNA and CDR2 YNFKEQ come from the germline V gene. The CDR3 runs to 16 residues. CDR3 residues: CASSQDSGSPNQPQHF. CDR3 coding DNA: TGTGCCAGCAGCCAAGATAGCGGCAGCCCTAATCAGCCCCAGCATTTT.

The rearrangement links TRBV29-1 to TRBJ1-1; D is possibly TRBD1 (6 bases). Trimming shortened V by 7 bases and J by 4 bases, and 19 bases separated the two germline ends. Germline values: CDR1 SQVTM, CDR2 ANQGSEA. The CDR3 consists of 14 residues. The CDR3 DNA is TGCAGCGCTACCCGGGGGGCGGTTGGCACTGAAGCTTTCTTT. Translated: CSATRGAVGTEAFF.

V gene TRBV7-2 combines with J gene TRBJ2-7, with 7 nucleotides matching TRBD1. This CDR3 spans 16 amino acids. The germline V gene encodes CDR1 SGHTA and CDR2 FQGNSA. V lost 1 base, J lost 2 bases, and 8 bases stayed unmatched. The CDR3 DNA follows: TGTGCCAGCAGCTTAGACCCCGGGACAGATCCCTACGAGCAGTACTTC. Its protein product is CASSLDPGTDPYEQYF.